This T cell receptor (beta chain) was found in a study of blood T cell repertoires in COVID-19. The CDR3 extends over 14 amino acids. Trimming took off 4 bases at V and 2 bases at J, with 13 bases between the two ends. CDR1 SGHDT and CDR2 YYEEEE come from the germline V gene. Seattle patients were enrolled while actively infected and followed longitudinally. Profiled with immunoSEQ multiplex PCR; TCRdb holds only in-frame clones, not every one. The data contain fewer than 200,000 clones, just under 85% of them singletons. This chain connects TRBV5-6 to TRBJ2-7; tentative D call: TRBD2 (6 bases). This receptor was taken from a woman older than 75 with COVID-19, enrolled during active disease. Sequenced input: peripheral blood. In DNA form, the CDR3 reads TGTGCCAGCAGCGGCCCGGGACTTACCTACGAGCAGTACTTC. It specifies CASSGPGLTYEQYF.